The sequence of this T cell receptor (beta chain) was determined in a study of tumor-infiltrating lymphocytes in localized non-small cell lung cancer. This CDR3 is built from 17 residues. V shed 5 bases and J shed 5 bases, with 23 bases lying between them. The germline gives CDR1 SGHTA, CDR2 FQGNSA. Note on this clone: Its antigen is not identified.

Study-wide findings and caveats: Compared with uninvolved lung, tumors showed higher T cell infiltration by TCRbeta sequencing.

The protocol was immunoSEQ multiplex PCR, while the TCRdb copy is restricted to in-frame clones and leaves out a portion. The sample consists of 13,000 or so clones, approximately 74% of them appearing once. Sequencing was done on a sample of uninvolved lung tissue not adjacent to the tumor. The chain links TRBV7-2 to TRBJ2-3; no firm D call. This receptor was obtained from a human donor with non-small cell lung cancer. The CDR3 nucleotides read TGTGCCAGCAGCCCCCGAGAGTTGCAAACATGGGTAGATACGCAGTATTTT. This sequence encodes CASSPRELQTWVDTQYF. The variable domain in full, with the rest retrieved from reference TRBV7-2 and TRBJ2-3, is GAGVSQSPSNKVTEKGKDVELRCDPISGHTALYWYRQSLGQGLEFLIYFQGNSAPDKSGLPSDRFSAERTGGSVSTLTIQRTQQEDSAVYLCASSPRELQTWVDTQYFGPGTRLTVL.